This T cell receptor beta chain came from a study of T cell repertoires in cytomegalovirus infection. Overall study context: Researchers turned to recently identified HLA-C-restricted CMV epitopes as well as well-studied HLA-B-restricted ones. Public TCR beta signatures indicated both CMV infection and matching HLA type.

TCRdb redid the calling of the reads with MiXCR, one entry per CDR3 protein. The sample lists a few hundred thousand distinct CDR3 sequences; approximately 40% were seen once. Study conclusions and caveats: Dominating the ex vivo response were TCR beta clonotypes that were CMV-specific and HLA-C-restricted.

Turning to this clonotype: What it binds is unknown.

V lost 8 bases and J 3 bases, leaving 17 bases between the germline ends. The CDR3 totals 14 residues. Germline CDR1 and CDR2: SGHTA and FQGNSA. This clonotype was sampled from a human donor in good health (CMV status not recorded). Some clones in this sample may be carry-over from other donors' samples. The chain combines TRBV7-2 with TRBJ2-7; D is perhaps TRBD1 (6 bases). Material: cultured PBMCs, obtained from culture after CMV antigen stimulation. Here the CDR3 reads CASLTPTGYYEQYF. In DNA form, the CDR3 reads TGTGCCAGCTTGACGCCCACAGGGTACTACGAGCAGTACTTC.